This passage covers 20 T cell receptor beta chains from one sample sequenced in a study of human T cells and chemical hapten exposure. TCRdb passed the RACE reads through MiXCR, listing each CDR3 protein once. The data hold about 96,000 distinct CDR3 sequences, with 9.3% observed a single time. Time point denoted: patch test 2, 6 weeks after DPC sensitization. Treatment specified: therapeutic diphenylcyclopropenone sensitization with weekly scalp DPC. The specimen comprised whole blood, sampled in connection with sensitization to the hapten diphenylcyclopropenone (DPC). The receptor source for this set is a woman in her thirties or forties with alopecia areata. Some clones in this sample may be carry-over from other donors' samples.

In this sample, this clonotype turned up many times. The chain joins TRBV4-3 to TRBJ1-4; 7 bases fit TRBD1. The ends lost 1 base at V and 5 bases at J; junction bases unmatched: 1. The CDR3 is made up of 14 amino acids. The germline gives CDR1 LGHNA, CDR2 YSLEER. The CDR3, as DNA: TGCGCCAGCAGCCAAGGAGGGGGCAATGAAAAACTGTTTTTT. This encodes CASSQGGGNEKLFF.

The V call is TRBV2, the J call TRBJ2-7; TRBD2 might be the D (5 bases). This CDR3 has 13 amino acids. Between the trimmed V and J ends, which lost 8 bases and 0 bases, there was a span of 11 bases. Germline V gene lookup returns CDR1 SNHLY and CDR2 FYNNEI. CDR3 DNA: TGTGCCAGCGGCGAGGGCTTCTCCTACGAGCAGTACTTC. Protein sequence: CASGEGFSYEQYF.

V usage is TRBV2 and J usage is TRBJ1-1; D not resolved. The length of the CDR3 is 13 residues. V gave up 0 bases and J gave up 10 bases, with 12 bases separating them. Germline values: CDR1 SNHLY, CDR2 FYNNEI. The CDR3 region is CASSEALVAGAFF. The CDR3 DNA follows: TGTGCCAGCAGTGAAGCGTTGGTAGCAGGAGCTTTCTTT.

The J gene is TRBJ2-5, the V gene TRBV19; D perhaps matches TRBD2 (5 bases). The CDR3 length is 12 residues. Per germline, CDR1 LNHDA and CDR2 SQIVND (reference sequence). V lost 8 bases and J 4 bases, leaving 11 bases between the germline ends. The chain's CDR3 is CASGFGGETQYF. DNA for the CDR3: TGTGCCAGTGGATTCGGAGGAGAGACCCAGTACTTC.

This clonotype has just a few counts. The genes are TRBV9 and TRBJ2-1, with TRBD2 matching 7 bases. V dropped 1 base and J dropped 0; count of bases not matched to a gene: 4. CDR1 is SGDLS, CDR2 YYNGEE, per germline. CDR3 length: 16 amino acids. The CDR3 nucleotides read TGTGCCAGCAGCGTACGGGGGGATAGCTCCTACAATGAGCAGTTCTTC. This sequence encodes CASSVRGDSSYNEQFF. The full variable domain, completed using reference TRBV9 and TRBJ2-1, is DSGVTQTPKHLITATGQRVTLRCSPRSGDLSVYWYQQSLDQGLQFLIQYYNGEERAKGNILERFSAQQFPDLHSELNLSSLELGDSALYFCASSVRGDSSYNEQFFGPGTRLTVL.

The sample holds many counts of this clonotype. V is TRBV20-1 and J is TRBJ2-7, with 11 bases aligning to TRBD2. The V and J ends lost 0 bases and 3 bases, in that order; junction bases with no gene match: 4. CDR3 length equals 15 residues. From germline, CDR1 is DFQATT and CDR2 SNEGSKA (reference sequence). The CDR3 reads CSARDMGLADYEQYF. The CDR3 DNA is TGCAGTGCTAGAGATATGGGACTAGCGGACTACGAGCAGTACTTC.

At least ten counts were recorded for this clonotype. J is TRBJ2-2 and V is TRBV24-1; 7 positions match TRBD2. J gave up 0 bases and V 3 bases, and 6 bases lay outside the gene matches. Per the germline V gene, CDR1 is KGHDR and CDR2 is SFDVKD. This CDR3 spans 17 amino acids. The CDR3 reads CATSDPGRGANTGELFF. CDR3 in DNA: TGTGCCACCAGTGATCCCGGACGGGGGGCGAACACCGGGGAGCTGTTTTTT.

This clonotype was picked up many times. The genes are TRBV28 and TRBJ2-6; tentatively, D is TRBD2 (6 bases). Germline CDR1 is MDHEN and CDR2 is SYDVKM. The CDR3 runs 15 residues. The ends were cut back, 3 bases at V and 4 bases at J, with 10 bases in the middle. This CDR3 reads CASSLEGIGANVLTF. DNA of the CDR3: TGTGCCAGCAGTTTGGAGGGGATCGGGGCCAACGTCCTGACTTTC.

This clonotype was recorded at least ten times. The CDR3 reads CATERGGIPYEQYF. CDR3 sequence (DNA): TGTGCCACCGAGCGGGGGGGGATTCCCTACGAGCAGTACTTC. The chain employs TRBV28 and TRBJ2-7, with 10 positions matching TRBD2. V shed 10 bases, J shed 2 bases, and the junction held 8 bases outside the gene matches. Per the germline V gene, CDR1 is MDHEN and CDR2 is SYDVKM. The CDR3 has 14 amino acids.

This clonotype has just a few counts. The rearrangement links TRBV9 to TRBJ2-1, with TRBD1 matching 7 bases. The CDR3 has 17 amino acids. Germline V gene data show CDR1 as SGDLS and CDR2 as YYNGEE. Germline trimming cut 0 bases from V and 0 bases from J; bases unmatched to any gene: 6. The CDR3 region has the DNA TGTGCCAGCAGCGTAGTGACAGGGATGAGCTCCTACAATGAGCAGTTCTTC. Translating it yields CASSVVTGMSSYNEQFF.

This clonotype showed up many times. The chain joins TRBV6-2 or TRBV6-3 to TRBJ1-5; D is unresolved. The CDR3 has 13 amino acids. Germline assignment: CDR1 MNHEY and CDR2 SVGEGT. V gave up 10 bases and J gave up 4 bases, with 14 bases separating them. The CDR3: CAIARTGNQPQHF. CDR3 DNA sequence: TGTGCCATTGCCCGGACGGGGAATCAGCCCCAGCATTTT.

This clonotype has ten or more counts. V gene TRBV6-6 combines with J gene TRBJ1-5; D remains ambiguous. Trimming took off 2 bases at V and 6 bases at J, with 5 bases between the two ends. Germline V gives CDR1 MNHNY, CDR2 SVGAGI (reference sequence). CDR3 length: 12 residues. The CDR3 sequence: CASSYTRQPQHF. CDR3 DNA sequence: TGTGCCAGCAGTTACACCCGTCAGCCCCAGCATTTT.

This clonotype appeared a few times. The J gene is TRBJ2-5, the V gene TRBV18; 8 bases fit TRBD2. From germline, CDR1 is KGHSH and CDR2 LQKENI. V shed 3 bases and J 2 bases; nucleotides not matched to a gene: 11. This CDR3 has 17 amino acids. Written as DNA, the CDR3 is TGTGCCAGCTCACCCCCCCGGCCTAGCGGGCTGCAAGAGACCCAGTACTTC. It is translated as CASSPPRPSGLQETQYF.

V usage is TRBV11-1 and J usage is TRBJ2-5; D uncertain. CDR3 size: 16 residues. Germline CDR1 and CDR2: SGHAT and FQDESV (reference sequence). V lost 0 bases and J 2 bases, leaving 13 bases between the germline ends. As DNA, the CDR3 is TGTGCCAGCAGCTTAGCGGCAGGAACGATACAAGAGACCCAGTACTTC. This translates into CASSLAAGTIQETQYF.

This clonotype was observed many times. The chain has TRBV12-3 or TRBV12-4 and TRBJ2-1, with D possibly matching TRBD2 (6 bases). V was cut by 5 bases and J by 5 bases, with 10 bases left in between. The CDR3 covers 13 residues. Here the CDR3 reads CASSRGTDNEQFF. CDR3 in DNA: TGTGCCAGCAGTCGCGGGACGGACAATGAGCAGTTCTTC.

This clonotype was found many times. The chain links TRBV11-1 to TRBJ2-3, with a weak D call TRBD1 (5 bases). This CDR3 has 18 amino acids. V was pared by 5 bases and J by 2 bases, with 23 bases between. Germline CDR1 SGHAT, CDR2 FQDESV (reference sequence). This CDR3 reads CASSLLLPTRVHTDTQYF. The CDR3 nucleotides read TGTGCCAGCAGCCTACTTCTCCCGACCAGGGTTCACACAGATACGCAGTATTTT.

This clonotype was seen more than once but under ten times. In nucleotides, the CDR3 is TGTGCCAGCAACCAGGGTAATTCACCCCTCCACTTT. As protein: CASNQGNSPLHF. The V call is TRBV28, the J call TRBJ1-6, with D maybe TRBD1 (5 bases). The CDR3 runs to 12 residues. Trimming took 7 bases from V and 6 from J, leaving 7 bases between them. Per germline, CDR1 MDHEN and CDR2 SYDVKM. The full variable domain, its missing parts supplied by reference TRBV28 and TRBJ1-6, is DVKVTQSSRYLVKRTGEKVFLECVQDMDHENMFWYRQDPGLGLRLIYFSYDVKMKEKGDIPEGYSVSREKKERFSLILESASTNQTSMYLCASNQGNSPLHFGNGTRLTVT.

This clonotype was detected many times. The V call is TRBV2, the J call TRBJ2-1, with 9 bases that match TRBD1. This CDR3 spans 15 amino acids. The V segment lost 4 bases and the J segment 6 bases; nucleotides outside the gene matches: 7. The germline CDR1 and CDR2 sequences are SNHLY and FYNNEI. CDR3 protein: CASSGRDRDGNEQFF. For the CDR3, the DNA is TGTGCCAGCAGTGGCCGGGACAGGGACGGCAATGAGCAGTTCTTC.

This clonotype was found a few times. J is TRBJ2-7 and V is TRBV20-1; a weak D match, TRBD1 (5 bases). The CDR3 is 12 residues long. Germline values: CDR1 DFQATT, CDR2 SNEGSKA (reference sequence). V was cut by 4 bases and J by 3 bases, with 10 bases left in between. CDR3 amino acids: CSATSDSYEQYF. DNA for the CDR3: TGCAGTGCTACGTCCGACAGCTACGAGCAGTACTTC.

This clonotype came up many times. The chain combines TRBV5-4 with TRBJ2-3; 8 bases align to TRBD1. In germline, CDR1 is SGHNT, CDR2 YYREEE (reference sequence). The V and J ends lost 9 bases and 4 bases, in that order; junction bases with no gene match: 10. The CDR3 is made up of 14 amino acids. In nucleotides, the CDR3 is TGTGCCATACACAGCAGGGGGCGATCAGATACGCAGTATTTT. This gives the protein CAIHSRGRSDTQYF. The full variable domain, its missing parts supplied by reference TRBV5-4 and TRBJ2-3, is ETGVTQSPTHLIKTRGQQVTLRCSSQSGHNTVSWYQQALGQGPQFIFQYYREEENGRGNFPPRFSGLQFPNYSSELNVNALELDDSALYLCAIHSRGRSDTQYFGPGTRLTVL.